This T cell receptor beta chain was recorded in a study of shared clonotypes between healthy human individuals. The V end lost 5 bases, the J end lost 0 bases, and 14 bases lay between the germline ends. CDR3 size: 16 residues. Germline V gives CDR1 MNHNY, CDR2 SVGAGI (reference sequence). Clones were read by immunoSEQ multiplex PCR, and TCRdb kept only the in-frame ones, dropping some. The repertoire holds around 500,000 clones, with 79% as singletons. Material for sequencing was PBMCs. This clonotype originated in a woman in her thirties or forties in good health. Some clones in this sample may be carry-over from other donors' samples. This rearrangement joins TRBV6-6 to TRBJ1-3; D is perhaps TRBD1 (6 bases). The CDR3 loop reads CASSPTGASSGNTIYF. Here the CDR3 DNA reads TGTGCCAGCAGTCCGACAGGAGCCTCCTCTGGAAACACCATATATTTT.